Below are 25 T cell receptor beta chains sequenced from a single sample in a study of T cell responses to AZD1222 COVID-19 vaccine. Produced via immunoSEQ multiplex PCR; TCRdb's table is partial and in-frame only. The table shows roughly 50,000 clones, with around 90% occurring only once. Sequenced material: peripheral blood, taken on day 0 of AZD1222 vaccination. The receptor source for this set is an adult in good health.

CDR3 sequence (DNA): TGCGCCGCCGGGTTGGCGGGAGGGGGCACCGGGGAGCTGTTTTTT. Its protein is CAAGLAGGGTGELFF. The chain combines TRBV10-2 with TRBJ2-2, with 9 bases identical to TRBD2. CDR3 length equals 15 residues. Germline V CDR1 and CDR2: WSHSY, SAAADI. Trimming took 11 bases from V and 4 from J; bases not matched to a gene: 11.

V is TRBV29-1 and J is TRBJ1-1; 9 bases are a match to TRBD1. From germline, CDR1 is SQVTM and CDR2 ANQGSEA. This CDR3 region has 14 residues. The V gene end was trimmed by 2 bases and the J gene end by 4 bases; junction bases not matched to a gene: 5. The CDR3 region is CSVEPQTGGTEAFF. The CDR3 DNA reads as TGCAGCGTTGAACCCCAGACAGGGGGCACTGAAGCTTTCTTT.

This chain links TRBV7-9 with TRBJ2-7; 10 nucleotides align to TRBD1. This CDR3 is 15 amino acids long. Germline V CDR1 and CDR2: SEHNR, FQNEAQ (reference sequence). V shed 5 bases and J 4 bases; nucleotides not matched to a gene: 8. As DNA, the CDR3 is TGTGCCAGCAGCGCCACCGGGACAGGGGTTTACGAGCAGTACTTC. Translating gives CASSATGTGVYEQYF. The full variable domain, completed using reference TRBV7-9 and TRBJ2-7, is DTGVSQNPRHKITKRGQNVTFRCDPISEHNRLYWYRQTLGQGPEFLTYFQNEAQLEKSRLLSDRFSAERPKGSFSTLEIQRTEQGDSAMYLCASSATGTGVYEQYFGPGTRLTVT.

This chain connects TRBV3-1 (or the pseudogene TRBV3-2) to TRBJ2-1; 12 bases agree with TRBD2. Germline CDR1 reads LGHDT; CDR2 reads YNNKEL (reference sequence). The CDR3 has 17 residues. J was trimmed by 7 bases and V by 1 base; bases with no gene match: 8. Written as DNA, the CDR3 is TGTGCCAGCAGCCAAGCCCCCCTAGCGGGAGGGCCTAATGAGCAGTTCTTC. Protein product: CASSQAPLAGGPNEQFF.

In this sample, this clone turned up once. The chain joins TRBV10-1 to TRBJ2-3; perhaps D is TRBD1 or TRBD2 (5 bases each). From germline, CDR1 is WNHNN and CDR2 SYGVQD (reference sequence). The CDR3 sequence is 13 residues long. Between the trimmed V and J ends, which lost 3 bases and 8 bases, there was a span of 12 bases. The CDR3 sequence is CASSDLGTGTQYF. CDR3 bases: TGCGCCAGCAGTGACCTCGGGACGGGTACGCAGTATTTT.

The gene calls are TRBV6-6 and TRBJ1-2, with 7 bases aligning to TRBD1. CDR3 length: 14 residues. Germline CDR1 MNHNY, CDR2 SVGAGI (reference sequence). V trimming: 7 bases; J trimming: 2 bases; junction bases outside the gene matches: 7. The CDR3 sequence: CASTTGDRNYGYTF. Written as DNA, the CDR3 is TGTGCCAGCACCACAGGGGACAGAAACTATGGCTACACCTTC.

The chain carries TRBV28 and TRBJ1-5, with TRBD1 as a possible D gene (6 bases). CDR1 is MDHEN and CDR2 is SYDVKM in the germline V gene. Between the trimmed V and J ends, which lost 8 bases and 1 base, there was a span of 9 bases. The length of the CDR3 is 13 residues. CDR3 in amino acids: CASGTGSNQPQHF. Here the CDR3 DNA reads TGTGCCAGCGGTACAGGGAGCAATCAGCCCCAGCATTTT. The full variable domain, rest sourced from reference TRBV28 and TRBJ1-5, is DVKVTQSSRYLVKRTGEKVFLECVQDMDHENMFWYRQDPGLGLRLIYFSYDVKMKEKGDIPEGYSVSREKKERFSLILESASTNQTSMYLCASGTGSNQPQHFGDGTRLSIL.

This sequence joins TRBV30 and TRBJ1-2; D might be TRBD1 (5 bases). The CDR3 has 15 residues. Germline V lookup: CDR1 GTSNPN, CDR2 SVGIG (reference sequence). The ends were cut back, 2 bases at V and 4 bases at J, with 17 bases in the middle. CDR3 loop: CAWSPYRNPVYGYTF. The CDR3, as DNA: TGTGCCTGGAGTCCATACAGGAACCCGGTCTATGGCTACACCTTC.

V gene TRBV5-1 combines with J gene TRBJ2-5; 12 nucleotides line up with TRBD2. CDR1 is SGHRS and CDR2 is YFSETQ in the germline V gene. This CDR3 has 17 residues. Trimming took 3 bases from V and 5 from J; bases not matched to a gene: 11. CDR3 loop: CASSSQPTSGRRETQYF. The CDR3 DNA sequence: TGCGCCAGCAGCTCTCAACCGACTAGCGGGAGACGGGAGACCCAGTACTTC.

This clone was found once. The genes are TRBV7-9 and TRBJ1-6, with no clear D. Germline CDR1 reads SEHNR; CDR2 reads FQNEAQ (reference sequence). Trimming shortened V by 2 bases and J by 7 bases, and 12 bases separated the two germline ends. CDR3 length: 15 amino acids. CDR3 in amino acids: CASSLNADPNSPLHF. As DNA, the CDR3 is TGTGCCAGCAGCTTAAACGCAGATCCAAATTCACCCCTCCACTTT.

The V and J genes are TRBV7-9 and TRBJ2-1, with D possibly matching TRBD2 (5 bases). Germline CDR1 SEHNR, CDR2 FQNEAQ (reference sequence). V was cut by 1 base and J by 9 bases, with 10 bases left in between. The CDR3 is 13 residues long. CDR3 in amino acids: CASSLGLASEQFF. Written as DNA, the CDR3 is TGTGCCAGCAGCTTAGGTCTAGCCTCTGAGCAGTTCTTC.

This chain uses TRBV5-1 with TRBJ1-3; TRBD1 matches at 10 bases. Germline CDR1 reads SGHRS; CDR2 reads YFSETQ. V shed 1 base, J shed 8 bases, and the junction held 3 bases outside the gene matches. The CDR3 is 14 residues long. The CDR3 loop is CASSLRQGADTIYF. The CDR3 DNA follows: TGCGCCAGCAGCTTGCGACAGGGGGCGGACACCATATATTTT.

This chain connects TRBV5-1 to TRBJ1-3; TRBD1 might be the D (6 bases). This CDR3 is 15 amino acids long. Germline V gene sequence: CDR1 SGHRS, CDR2 YFSETQ. V was shortened by 4 bases and J by 0 bases, with 11 bases between the two germline ends. The CDR3 DNA sequence: TGCGCCAGCAGCACGGACAGCTCCTCTGGAAACACCATATATTTT. Protein: CASSTDSSSGNTIYF.

The rearrangement links TRBV29-1 to TRBJ2-1, with D maybe TRBD2 (6 bases). In germline, CDR1 is SQVTM, CDR2 ANQGSEA. V was clipped by 7 bases and J by 5 bases, with 18 bases between them. CDR3 length: 14 residues. As DNA, the CDR3 is TGCAGCGGGGAGCCCGCAGCGGGTCACAATGAGCAGTTCTTC. Amino acid sequence: CSGEPAAGHNEQFF.

The chain couples TRBV7-7 to TRBJ1-5; 8 bases are a match to TRBD1. Germline loops: CDR1 SSHAT, CDR2 FNYEAQ (reference sequence). The CDR3 runs to 16 residues. Trimming at V came to 3 bases and at J to 7 bases, leaving 11 bases not matched to a gene. CDR3 bases: TGTGCCAGCAGCTTTCAGACAGGGGTTGGCTGCCAGCCCCAGCATTTT. Translation gives CASSFQTGVGCQPQHF.

As DNA, the CDR3 is TGTGCCAGTAGACCTACAGAGAACACTGAAGCTTTCTTT. It specifies CASRPTENTEAFF. The chain has TRBV19 and TRBJ1-1; D is unclear. V lost 6 bases and J 1 base, leaving 9 bases between the germline ends. The CDR3 consists of 13 residues. Germline V gene lookup returns CDR1 LNHDA and CDR2 SQIVND (reference sequence).

V usage is TRBV7-9 and J usage is TRBJ2-1; no clear D gene. The germline V gene encodes CDR1 SEHNR and CDR2 FQNEAQ (reference sequence). This CDR3 contains 14 residues. V was shortened by 3 bases and J by 5 bases, with 11 bases between the two germline ends. The CDR3: CASSFLDRHNEQFF. For the CDR3, the DNA is TGTGCCAGCAGCTTCCTAGATCGACACAATGAGCAGTTCTTC.

J is TRBJ1-1 and V is TRBV14; D gene unclear. Germline CDR1 and CDR2: SGHDN and FVKESK. The CDR3 extends over 16 amino acids. V lost 5 bases to trimming and J lost 5 bases, with 21 bases between them. The CDR3 DNA reads TGTGCCAGCAGCTTAAAGCTCCTGGGAATCGGAACTGAAGCTTTCTTT. This sequence encodes CASSLKLLGIGTEAFF.

This chain links TRBV6-5 with TRBJ1-1; D may be TRBD1 (5 bases). The germline V gene has CDR1 MNHEY and CDR2 SVGAGI. The CDR3 length is 13 residues. V lost 0 bases and J 4 bases, leaving 6 bases between the germline ends. CDR3 sequence (DNA): TGTGCCAGCAGTTACTCAAGGGGCACTGAAGCTTTCTTT. Translated, it gives CASSYSRGTEAFF.

The chain joins TRBV9 to TRBJ2-7; 7 bases fit TRBD2. Germline V gives CDR1 SGDLS, CDR2 YYNGEE. This CDR3 has 13 amino acids. Germline trimming cut 5 bases from V and 0 bases from J; bases unmatched to any gene: 2. The DNA of the CDR3 is TGTGCCAGCAGTACTAGCGACTCCTACGAGCAGTACTTC. It codes for CASSTSDSYEQYF.

The chain combines TRBV7-6 with TRBJ1-3; perhaps TRBD1 as D (6 bases). Germline CDR1 is SGHVS and CDR2 is FNYEAQ. V dropped 5 bases and J dropped 0 bases, with 14 bases sitting between them. This CDR3 has 16 residues. This CDR3 is CASSGQLISSGNTIYF. CDR3 nucleotide sequence: TGTGCCAGCAGCGGACAGCTTATCTCCTCTGGAAACACCATATATTTT.

The V and J genes are TRBV18 and TRBJ2-5, with no clear D. V lost 3 bases and J 0 bases, leaving 11 bases between the germline ends. This CDR3 is 15 amino acids long. Germline CDR1 is KGHSH and CDR2 is LQKENI. The CDR3 nucleotides read TGTGCCAGCTCACCTATGGCAGGATACCAAGAGACCCAGTACTTC. Its translation: CASSPMAGYQETQYF.

This rearrangement joins TRBV5-1 to TRBJ2-3; the D call may be TRBD1 or TRBD2 (7 bases each). The V end was cut by 4 bases, the J end by 3 bases, with 15 bases between. The CDR3 runs to 15 residues. Germline V lookup: CDR1 SGHRS, CDR2 YFSETQ. CDR3 nucleotides: TGCGCCAGCAGCGCTACAGGGGAGGGTACAGATACGCAGTATTTT. The encoded protein is CASSATGEGTDTQYF.

The genes are TRBV6-5 and TRBJ1-1; weak D call: TRBD1 (5 bases). Germline loops: CDR1 MNHEY, CDR2 SVGAGI. With 9 bases removed from V and 0 bases from J, the gap between germline ends came to 14 bases. The CDR3 loop spans 14 amino acids. Here the CDR3 DNA reads TGTGCCAGTAAAATGGGCAGGGTGAACACTGAAGCTTTCTTT. This gives the protein CASKMGRVNTEAFF.

This clone was detected only a few times. The V call is TRBV5-6, the J call TRBJ1-1; unclear D gene. From germline, CDR1 is SGHDT and CDR2 YYEEEE. The ends were cut back, 0 bases at V and 3 bases at J, with 9 bases in the middle. The CDR3 is made up of 14 amino acids. The DNA of the CDR3 is TGTGCCAGCAGCTTGGGGGGAGGTGACACTGAAGCTTTCTTT. It translates to CASSLGGGDTEAFF.